Here is one TCR beta chain with its context. What it recognizes is unknown. V was pared by 5 bases and J by 8 bases, with 18 bases between. The CDR3 sequence is 15 residues long. Per the germline V gene, CDR1 is SEHNR and CDR2 is FQNEAQ (reference sequence). This specimen comes from a study of T cell responses to AZD1222 COVID-19 vaccine. The assay was immunoSEQ multiplex PCR, and TCRdb's table has in-frame clones only and misses some. This table holds around 160,000 clones, 75% to 85% found once. General study points: Per reports, nearly half of all spike-specific TCRs target regions that are unmutated in variants. Females outnumbered males among donors, who were mostly white British; clonal diversity was possibly underestimated. Spike-specific TCR breadth and depth rose after two AZD1222 doses. Just a handful of AZD1222 recipients were seropositive at baseline.

The V call is TRBV7-9, the J call TRBJ1-4; D gene ambiguous. This receptor was obtained from an adult in good health. The specimen comprised peripheral blood, sampled on day 0 of MenACWY control vaccination. The CDR3 nucleotides are TGTGCCAGCAGCGTAAGGGAGTCGACGATAGAAAAACTGTTTTTT. Translating it yields CASSVRESTIEKLFF.